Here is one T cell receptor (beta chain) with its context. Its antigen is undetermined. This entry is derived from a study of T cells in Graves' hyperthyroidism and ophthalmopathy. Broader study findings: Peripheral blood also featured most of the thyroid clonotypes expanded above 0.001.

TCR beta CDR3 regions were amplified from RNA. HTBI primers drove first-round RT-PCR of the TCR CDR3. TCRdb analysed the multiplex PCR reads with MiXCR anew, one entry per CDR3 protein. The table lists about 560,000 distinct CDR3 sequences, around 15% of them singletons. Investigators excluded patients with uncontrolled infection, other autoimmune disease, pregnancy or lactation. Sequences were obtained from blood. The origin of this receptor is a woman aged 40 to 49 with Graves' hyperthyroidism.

CDR3: CSALRPGGTVTQYF. Here the CDR3 DNA reads TGCAGTGCACTCAGACCGGGGGGGACGGTAACCCAGTACTTC. The chain uses TRBV20-1 and TRBJ2-5; TRBD2 matches at 8 bases. The V and J ends lost 6 bases and 8 bases, in that order; junction bases with no gene match: 14. This CDR3 spans 14 amino acids. Germline lookup yields CDR1 DFQATT and CDR2 SNEGSKA (reference sequence).